Presented here are 18 T cell receptor beta chains from one specimen sequenced in a study of blood T cell repertoires in COVID-19. Sequenced by immunoSEQ multiplex PCR; TCRdb stores in-frame clones only, minus some. The data show about 220,000 clones, with approximately 80% seen just once and 9.7% held by the top ten. The sample taken for sequencing was peripheral blood. Receptors originate from a man aged 50 to 60 with active or convalescent COVID-19.

The chain combines TRBV6-2 or TRBV6-3 with TRBJ2-6, with unresolved D. Germline CDR1 MNHEY, CDR2 SVGEGT. V dropped 0 bases and J dropped 0 bases, with 9 bases sitting between them. This CDR3 has 17 amino acids. The CDR3 region has the DNA TGTGCCAGCAGTTACTCGGTTGGCGGCTCTGGGGCCAACGTCCTGACTTTC. It translates to CASSYSVGGSGANVLTF.

Concerning this clone: A read error may account for a junction end that differs from germline. The chain employs TRBV5-1 and TRBJ2-3; 7 bases line up with TRBD2. The CDR3 has 16 residues. Germline V gene data show CDR1 as SGHRS and CDR2 as YFSETQ. CDR3 in DNA: TGCGCCAGCAGTTTGGGCGGGGGAACTAGCACAGATACGCAGTATTTT. Its protein is CASSLGGGTSTDTQYF.

The rearrangement uses TRBV7-2 and TRBJ2-2; D ambiguous. Germline CDR1 and CDR2: SGHTA and FQGNSA. This CDR3 has 13 amino acids. Trimming took 5 bases from V and 8 from J, leaving 12 bases between them. CDR3 bases: TGTGCCAGCAGCCCCGATAGTGCGGGGGAGCTGTTTTTT. Translation gives CASSPDSAGELFF.

The J gene is TRBJ1-3, the V gene TRBV7-6, with D perhaps TRBD1 (5 bases). Deletions cut 3 bases from V and 0 bases from J, with 12 bases between. Germline CDR1 is SGHVS and CDR2 is FNYEAQ. The CDR3 has 16 residues. The CDR3: CASSLGTSRSGNTIYF. Written as DNA, the CDR3 is TGTGCCAGCAGCTTGGGGACTTCCCGCTCTGGAAACACCATATATTTT.

The V call is TRBV5-1, the J call TRBJ2-1, with a weak D call TRBD2 (7 bases). The V gene's germline CDR1 is SGHRS and CDR2 YFSETQ. The CDR3 loop spans 16 amino acids. V gave up 0 bases and J gave up 5 bases, with 15 bases separating them. The CDR3 loop reads CASSLAFAGDNNEQFF. The CDR3 DNA is TGCGCCAGCAGCTTGGCGTTCGCGGGGGACAACAATGAGCAGTTCTTC.

The rearrangement uses TRBV5-1 and TRBJ2-6; 7 bases match TRBD2. CDR1 and CDR2 from the germline V gene are SGHRS and YFSETQ. V lost 3 bases and J lost 0; bases outside the gene matches: 9. The CDR3 spans 18 residues. In DNA, the CDR3 is TGCGCCAGCAGCTCGGGGACTACTGCCTACTCTGGGGCCAACGTCCTGACTTTC. This codes for CASSSGTTAYSGANVLTF.

The rearrangement joins TRBV7-2 to TRBJ2-3; D not certain. The CDR3 is made up of 13 amino acids. The V end lost 4 bases, the J end lost 4 bases, and 9 bases lay between the germline ends. Germline values: CDR1 SGHTA, CDR2 FQGNSA. In DNA, the CDR3 is TGTGCCAGCAGCTACTACCTGCCAGATACGCAGTATTTT. It encodes CASSYYLPDTQYF.

The V and J genes are TRBV9 and TRBJ2-1; 11 nucleotides line up with TRBD2. V shed 0 bases, J shed 7 bases, and the junction held 3 bases outside the gene matches. The germline V gene encodes CDR1 SGDLS and CDR2 YYNGEE. This CDR3 has 15 residues. Here the CDR3 reads CASSVELAGGNEQFF. Written as DNA, the CDR3 is TGTGCCAGCAGCGTAGAGCTAGCGGGAGGTAATGAGCAGTTCTTC. The entire variable domain, with the rest obtained from reference TRBV9 and TRBJ2-1, is as follows: DSGVTQTPKHLITATGQRVTLRCSPRSGDLSVYWYQQSLDQGLQFLIQYYNGEERAKGNILERFSAQQFPDLHSELNLSSLELGDSALYFCASSVELAGGNEQFFGPGTRLTVL.

The rearrangement joins TRBV7-9 to TRBJ1-6; 7 nucleotides line up with TRBD1. J lost 7 bases, V lost 4 bases, and 13 bases had no gene match. Germline V gene sequence: CDR1 SEHNR, CDR2 FQNEAQ (reference sequence). The CDR3 spans 17 residues. The CDR3 spells CASSSDREGGQNSPLHF. The DNA for the CDR3 is TGTGCCAGCAGCTCCGACAGGGAAGGGGGTCAGAATTCACCCCTCCACTTT.

The sample holds a few counts of this clone. The rearrangement links TRBV5-1 to TRBJ2-7; no clear D gene. CDR1 SGHRS and CDR2 YFSETQ come from the germline V gene. V was cut by 2 bases and J by 5 bases, with 11 bases left in between. The CDR3 runs to 13 residues. Written as DNA, the CDR3 is TGCGCCAGCAGCTTCGCTCCAGGCGACGAGCAGTACTTC. Translated: CASSFAPGDEQYF.

This clone has only a few counts. The chain couples TRBV9 to TRBJ2-4; 10 bases map to TRBD2. Germline lookup yields CDR1 SGDLS and CDR2 YYNGEE. The V gene end was trimmed by 4 bases and the J gene end by 9 bases; junction bases not matched to a gene: 10. This CDR3 is 15 amino acids long. CDR3 sequence: CASSPWEREGGIQYF. The CDR3 DNA sequence: TGTGCCAGCAGCCCTTGGGAGCGGGAGGGGGGCATTCAGTACTTC.

This chain uses TRBV28 with TRBJ2-7; 10 bases match TRBD2. The CDR3 is 17 amino acids. Germline trimming cut 5 bases from V and 3 bases from J; bases unmatched to any gene: 13. Germline V lookup: CDR1 MDHEN, CDR2 SYDVKM. The CDR3 region is CASSPPSGSVGSYEQYF. The CDR3 nucleotides are TGTGCCAGCAGTCCCCCTAGCGGGAGTGTGGGAAGCTACGAGCAGTACTTC.

The rearrangement links TRBV2 to TRBJ2-3, with TRBD2 matching 10 bases. Per germline, CDR1 SNHLY and CDR2 FYNNEI. The CDR3 is 13 residues long. Trimming removed 4 bases from V and 6 bases from J; junction bases left unmatched: 1. The CDR3 sequence: CASSGAGGDTQYF. DNA for the CDR3: TGTGCCAGCAGTGGAGCGGGAGGGGATACGCAGTATTTT.

The chain links TRBV7-3 to TRBJ2-5; tentatively, D is TRBD2 (6 bases). In germline, CDR1 is SGHTA, CDR2 FQGTGA. This CDR3 is built from 13 residues. V lost 5 bases, J lost 0 bases, and 7 bases lay in between. CDR3 protein: CASSGGNQETQYF. CDR3 coding DNA: TGTGCCAGCAGCGGAGGGAACCAAGAGACCCAGTACTTC.

The chain employs TRBV9 and TRBJ1-6, with 7 positions matching TRBD1. V lost 4 bases to trimming and J lost 2 bases; unmatched junction nucleotides: 3. The CDR3 contains 15 residues. Germline V gene lookup returns CDR1 SGDLS and CDR2 YYNGEE. CDR3 nucleotides: TGTGCCAGCAGCCCGGGGACAGCCTATAATTCACCCCTCCACTTT. Its translation is CASSPGTAYNSPLHF.

This chain joins TRBV10-3 and TRBJ1-3; 7 bases fit TRBD1. After removal of 4 bases from V and 0 bases from J, the junction contained 3 bases not matched to a gene. CDR1 is ENHRY, CDR2 SYGVKD, per germline. The CDR3 sequence is 15 residues long. This chain's CDR3 is CAISAGTASGNTIYF. CDR3 in DNA: TGTGCCATCAGTGCCGGGACAGCCTCTGGAAACACCATATATTTT.

This clone was recorded once. V usage is TRBV7-2 and J usage is TRBJ2-1; no clear D. V lost 1 base to trimming and J lost 1 base, with 8 bases between them. Germline V gene sequence: CDR1 SGHTA, CDR2 FQGNSA. The CDR3 loop spans 15 amino acids. The CDR3, as DNA: TGTGCCAGCAGCTTAGGCCAACAGTCCTACAATGAGCAGTTCTTC. It specifies CASSLGQQSYNEQFF.

The rearrangement joins TRBV29-1 to TRBJ2-7, with TRBD1 matching 10 bases. The CDR3 consists of 12 residues. V lost 4 bases, J lost 7 bases, and 4 bases stayed unmatched. Germline CDR1 SQVTM, CDR2 ANQGSEA. This CDR3 reads CSVVGQGREQYV. CDR3 bases: TGCAGCGTTGTGGGACAGGGGAGAGAGCAGTACGTC.